This T cell receptor (beta chain) emerged from a study of long-term antiretroviral therapy in people with HIV. Overall study results and limits: Spans of CDR3 length were tighter for HIV repertoires than for controls.

With survey level as its setting, the immunoSEQ assay was v3.0. The data were produced by immunoSEQ multiplex PCR, yet TCRdb's version contains in-frame clones alone and is incomplete. This table has around 31,000 clones, 70% to 90% appearing once. As concerns this clone: Its specificity is unknown.

The clonotype was recovered from a man younger than 35 with HIV. Sample: unsorted PBMCs, taken 0.8 years before starting antiretroviral therapy.

Written as DNA, the CDR3 is TGCACCAGCAGCCCGCCGGCTCAGTATTTT. Encoded protein: CTSSPPAQYF. The chain joins TRBV1 to TRBJ2-3. TRBV1 is a listed pseudogene. CDR3 length: 10 residues.